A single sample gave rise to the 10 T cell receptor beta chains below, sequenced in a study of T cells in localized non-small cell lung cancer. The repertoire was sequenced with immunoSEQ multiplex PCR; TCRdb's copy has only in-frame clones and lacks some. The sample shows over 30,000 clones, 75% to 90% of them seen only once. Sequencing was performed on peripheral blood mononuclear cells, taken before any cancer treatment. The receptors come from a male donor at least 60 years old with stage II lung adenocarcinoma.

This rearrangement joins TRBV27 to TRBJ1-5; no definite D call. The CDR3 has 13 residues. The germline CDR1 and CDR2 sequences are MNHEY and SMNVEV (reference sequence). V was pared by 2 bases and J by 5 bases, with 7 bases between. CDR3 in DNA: TGTGCCAGCAGTTTAGTAGGCTATCAGCCCCAGCATTTT. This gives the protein CASSLVGYQPQHF.

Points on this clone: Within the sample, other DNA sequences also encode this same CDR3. This CDR3 reads CASSLGGVSNQPQHF. CDR3 in DNA: TGTGCCAGCAGCTTAGGAGGGGTGAGCAATCAGCCCCAGCATTTT. This chain links TRBV7-2 with TRBJ1-5, with a possible D match to TRBD1 (5 bases). Between the trimmed V and J ends, which lost 1 base and 1 base, there was a span of 8 bases. CDR3 size: 15 residues. Germline V CDR1 and CDR2: SGHTA, FQGNSA.

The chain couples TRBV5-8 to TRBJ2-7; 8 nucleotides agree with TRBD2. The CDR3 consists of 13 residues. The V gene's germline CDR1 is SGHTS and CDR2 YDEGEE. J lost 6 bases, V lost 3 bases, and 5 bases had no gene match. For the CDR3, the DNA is TGTGCCAGCAGCTCCGGACTAGCATCCGAGCAGTACTTC. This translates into CASSSGLASEQYF.

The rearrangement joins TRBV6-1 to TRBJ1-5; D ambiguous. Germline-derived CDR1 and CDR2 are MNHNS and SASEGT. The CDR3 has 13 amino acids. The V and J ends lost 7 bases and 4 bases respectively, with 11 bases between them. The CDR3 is CASKEQWNQPQHF. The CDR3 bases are TGTGCCAGCAAGGAACAGTGGAATCAGCCCCAGCATTTT.

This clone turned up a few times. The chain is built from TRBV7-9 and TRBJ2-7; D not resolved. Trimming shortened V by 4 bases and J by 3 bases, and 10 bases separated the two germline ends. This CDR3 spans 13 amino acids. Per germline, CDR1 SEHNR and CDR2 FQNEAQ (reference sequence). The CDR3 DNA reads TGTGCCAGCAGCTCCCAGGCCAGCTACGAGCAGTACTTC. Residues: CASSSQASYEQYF.

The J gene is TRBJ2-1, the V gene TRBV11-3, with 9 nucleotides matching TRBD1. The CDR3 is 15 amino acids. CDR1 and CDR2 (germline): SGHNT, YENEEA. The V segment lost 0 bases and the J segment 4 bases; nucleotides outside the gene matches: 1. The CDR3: CASSLDGTGYNEQFF. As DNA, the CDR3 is TGTGCCAGCAGCTTAGACGGGACAGGGTACAATGAGCAGTTCTTC. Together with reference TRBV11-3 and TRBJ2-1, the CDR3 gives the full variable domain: EAGVVQSPRYKIIEKKQPVAFWCNPISGHNTLYWYLQNLGQGPELLIRYENEEAVDDSQLPKDRFSAERLKGVDSTLKIQPAELGDSAVYLCASSLDGTGYNEQFFGPGTRLTVL.

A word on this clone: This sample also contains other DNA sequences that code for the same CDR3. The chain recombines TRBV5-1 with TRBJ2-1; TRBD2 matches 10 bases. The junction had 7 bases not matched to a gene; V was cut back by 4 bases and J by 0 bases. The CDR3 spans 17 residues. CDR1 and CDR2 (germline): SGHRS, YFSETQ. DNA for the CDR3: TGCGCCAGCAGCCCCAGGACTAGCGGAAGCTCCTACAATGAGCAGTTCTTC. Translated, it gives CASSPRTSGSSYNEQFF.

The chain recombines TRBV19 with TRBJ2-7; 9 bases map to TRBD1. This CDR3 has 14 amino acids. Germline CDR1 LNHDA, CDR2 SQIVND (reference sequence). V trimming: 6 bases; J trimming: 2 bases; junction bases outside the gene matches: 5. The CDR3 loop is CASSRQGGTYEQYF. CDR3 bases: TGTGCCAGTAGCCGACAGGGGGGGACCTACGAGCAGTACTTC.

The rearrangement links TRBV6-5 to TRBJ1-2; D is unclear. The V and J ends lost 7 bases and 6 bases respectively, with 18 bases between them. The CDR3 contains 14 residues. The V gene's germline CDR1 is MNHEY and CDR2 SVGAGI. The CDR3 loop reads CASTPLVGGNGYTF. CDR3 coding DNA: TGTGCCAGCACTCCTCTCGTGGGCGGAAATGGCTACACCTTC.

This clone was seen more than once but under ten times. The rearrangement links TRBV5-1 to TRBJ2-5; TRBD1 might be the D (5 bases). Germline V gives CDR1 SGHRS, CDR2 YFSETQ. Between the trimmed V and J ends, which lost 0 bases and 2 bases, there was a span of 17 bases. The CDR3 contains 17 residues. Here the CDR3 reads CASSLDGAVPWQETQYF. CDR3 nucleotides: TGCGCCAGCAGCTTGGATGGGGCGGTCCCTTGGCAAGAGACCCAGTACTTC. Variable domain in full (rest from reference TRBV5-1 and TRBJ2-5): KAGVTQTPRYLIKTRGQQVTLSCSPISGHRSVSWYQQTPGQGLQFLFEYFSETQRNKGNFPGRFSGRQFSNSRSEMNVSTLELGDSALYLCASSLDGAVPWQETQYFGPGTRLLVL.